What follows are 3 T cell receptor beta chains derived from one specimen sequenced in a study of blood T cell repertoires in COVID-19. Here immunoSEQ multiplex PCR was the method, and the copy in TCRdb shows in-frame clones only, minus some. The sample has around 300,000 clones, 65% to 85% seen once; the top ten hold approximately 3.1%. The specimen sequenced was peripheral blood. Every receptor here comes from a man between 25 and 39 years old with active or convalescent COVID-19.

The V gene is TRBV2, the J gene TRBJ1-2; no clear D gene. This CDR3 spans 11 amino acids. Trimming removed 9 bases from V and 3 bases from J, with 8 bases in between. CDR1 and CDR2 (germline): SNHLY, FYNNEI. The CDR3: CAREEDYGYTF. The CDR3 DNA follows: TGTGCCAGGGAAGAGGACTATGGCTACACCTTC.

The chain recombines TRBV15 with TRBJ2-1; D may be TRBD2 (6 bases). Deletions cut 5 bases from V and 4 bases from J, with 18 bases between. The CDR3 runs to 16 residues. Germline assignment: CDR1 LNHNV and CDR2 YYDKDF (reference sequence). Here the CDR3 reads CATSVATRRGYNEQFF. The CDR3 bases are TGTGCCACCAGCGTCGCGACTAGAAGAGGGTACAATGAGCAGTTCTTC. Full variable domain (remainder filled in from reference TRBV15 and TRBJ2-1): DAMVIQNPRYQVTQFGKPVTLSCSQTLNHNVMYWYQQKSSQAPKLLFHYYDKDFNNEADTPDNFQSRRPNTSFCFLDIRSPGLGDTAMYLCATSVATRRGYNEQFFGPGTRLTVL.

The chain recombines TRBV15 with TRBJ1-1, with a weak D call TRBD1 (5 bases). The V end lost 2 bases, the J end lost 0 bases, and 10 bases lay between the germline ends. Germline assignment: CDR1 LNHNV and CDR2 YYDKDF (reference sequence). The CDR3 runs to 15 residues. DNA for the CDR3: TGTGCCACCAGCAGAACGGGGGGGATGAACACTGAAGCTTTCTTT. Protein sequence: CATSRTGGMNTEAFF.